This T cell receptor (beta chain) was profiled in a study of cytomegalovirus exposure and HLA in healthy donors. Whole-study findings and limits: Later analysis suggested most CMV-associated TCR beta chains were HLA-restricted. The authors confirmed in vitro that a few CMV-associated chains were specific for CMV antigens.

Germline V lookup: CDR1 SGHAT, CDR2 FQNNGV. V gave up 6 bases and J gave up 5 bases; unmatched junction bases: 6. The CDR3 has 16 amino acids. About this clone: Its antigen is still unknown.

Primers for the PCR totalled 60 Vbeta and 13 Jbeta. TCRdb keeps only in-frame clones here, not all; method: immunoSEQ multiplex PCR. This table has over 100,000 clones, over 65% appearing once. The J gene is TRBJ2-2, the V gene TRBV11-2; 13 bases line up with TRBD2. This TCR was recovered from a woman in her 40s in good health and CMV-seronegative. Sequences were obtained from PBMCs. CDR3 nucleotide sequence: TGTGCCAGCAGGATAACTAGCGGGAGGGTAACCGGGGAGCTGTTTTTT. It specifies CASRITSGRVTGELFF.